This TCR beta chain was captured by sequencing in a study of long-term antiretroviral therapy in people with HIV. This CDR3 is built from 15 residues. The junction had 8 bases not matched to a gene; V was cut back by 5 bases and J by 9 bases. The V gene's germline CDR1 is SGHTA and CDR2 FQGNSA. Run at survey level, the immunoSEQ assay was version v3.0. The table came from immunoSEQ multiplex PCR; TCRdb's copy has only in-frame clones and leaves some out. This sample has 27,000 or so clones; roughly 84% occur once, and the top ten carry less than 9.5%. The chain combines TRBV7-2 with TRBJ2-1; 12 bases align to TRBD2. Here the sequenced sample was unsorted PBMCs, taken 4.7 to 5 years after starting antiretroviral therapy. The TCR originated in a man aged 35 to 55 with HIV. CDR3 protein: CASSAGLAGNREQFF. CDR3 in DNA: TGTGCCAGCAGCGCCGGACTAGCGGGAAACCGTGAGCAGTTCTTC.